Listed below are T cell receptor beta chains from one sample, sequenced in a study of blood T cell repertoires in COVID-19. The table came from immunoSEQ multiplex PCR; TCRdb's copy has only in-frame clones and leaves some out. The sample lists some 200,000 clones; 80% were seen once. Material for sequencing was PBMCs or T cells enriched from blood (not recorded which). The receptors originated from a woman between 35 and 50 years old with acute COVID-19. CDR3s include the opening cysteine and the closing phenylalanine or tryptophan. Fields, in order: J gene, V gene, D gene, clone size, CDR3 DNA, CDR3 protein. D genes are given only for firm matches. Some rows have no size entry. The others give once, few or many, or a class for an expanded clone.

j_call: TRBJ1-5; v_call: TRBV12-3/TRBV12-4; d_call: .; clone_size: .; cdr3_nt: TGTGCCAGCAGTTTCAGGGACTTTCAGCCCCAGCATTTT; cdr3_aa: CASSFRDFQPQHF
j_call: TRBJ2-3; v_call: TRBV19; d_call: TRBD2; clone_size: .; cdr3_nt: TGTGCCAGTGTCCCCCTAGCGGGAGGCACAGATACGCAGTATTTT; cdr3_aa: CASVPLAGGTDTQYF
j_call: TRBJ1-2; v_call: TRBV3-1/TRBV3-2; d_call: TRBD1; clone_size: .; cdr3_nt: TGTGCCAGCAGCCAATTGACAGGGGATGGCTACACCTTC; cdr3_aa: CASSQLTGDGYTF
j_call: TRBJ2-5; v_call: TRBV6-1; d_call: TRBD2; clone_size: few; cdr3_nt: TGTGCCAGCAGTGAACTAGCGGGAGGGCAAGAGACCCAGTACTTC; cdr3_aa: CASSELAGGQETQYF
j_call: TRBJ1-1; v_call: TRBV27; d_call: TRBD1; clone_size: .; cdr3_nt: TGTGCCAGCAAAAAACAGGGGCGAGCGGAAGCTTTCTTT; cdr3_aa: CASKKQGRAEAFF
j_call: TRBJ1-2; v_call: TRBV10-3; d_call: .; clone_size: .; cdr3_nt: TGTGCTATCAGTGAGGACAGAAACTATGGCTACACCTTC; cdr3_aa: CAISEDRNYGYTF
j_call: TRBJ2-3; v_call: TRBV5-4; d_call: TRBD2; clone_size: .; cdr3_nt: TGTGCCAGCAGCGCCGGGCGGGGGGGCCTCGGGACAGATACGCAGTATTTT; cdr3_aa: CASSAGRGGLGTDTQYF
j_call: TRBJ1-2; v_call: TRBV4-3; d_call: TRBD1; clone_size: .; cdr3_nt: TGCGCCAGCAGCCAAGTAGGGGACAGTAACTATGGCTACACCTTC; cdr3_aa: CASSQVGDSNYGYTF
j_call: TRBJ2-7; v_call: TRBV11-1; d_call: TRBD1; clone_size: few; cdr3_nt: TGTGCCAGCAGCCGGACAGGGGGCTACGAGCAGTACTTC; cdr3_aa: CASSRTGGYEQYF
j_call: TRBJ1-1; v_call: TRBV9; d_call: TRBD1; clone_size: .; cdr3_nt: TGTGCCAGCAGCGTGACAGGGGGCGCGACGAACACTGAAGCTTTCTTT; cdr3_aa: CASSVTGGATNTEAFF
j_call: TRBJ2-3; v_call: TRBV19; d_call: TRBD2; clone_size: .; cdr3_nt: TGTGCCAGTACTATGCTAGCGGGGGGGCTAGGCGATACGCAGTATTTT; cdr3_aa: CASTMLAGGLGDTQYF
j_call: TRBJ1-1; v_call: TRBV6-5; d_call: TRBD1; clone_size: few; cdr3_nt: TGTGCCAGCGGGAGGACAGGAGTGAACACTGAAGCTTTCTTT; cdr3_aa: CASGRTGVNTEAFF
j_call: TRBJ1-6; v_call: TRBV4-3; d_call: .; clone_size: .; cdr3_nt: TGCGCCAGCAGCAAGGAGGTAGATTCACCCCTCCACTTT; cdr3_aa: CASSKEVDSPLHF
j_call: TRBJ1-4; v_call: TRBV27; d_call: .; clone_size: once; cdr3_nt: TGTGCCAGCGCCAAACCCCTCGGAGAGAATGAAAAACTGTTTTTT; cdr3_aa: CASAKPLGENEKLFF
j_call: TRBJ2-6; v_call: TRBV19; d_call: .; clone_size: few; cdr3_nt: TGTGCCAGTAGTGCCTCAGGGCCCGGGGCCAACGTCCTGACTTTC; cdr3_aa: CASSASGPGANVLTF
j_call: TRBJ1-1; v_call: TRBV29-1; d_call: .; clone_size: .; cdr3_nt: TGCAGCGTAGTTTGGGGGGGAGGTGGCACTGAAGCTTTCTTT; cdr3_aa: CSVVWGGGGTEAFF
j_call: TRBJ1-2; v_call: TRBV7-9; d_call: .; clone_size: .; cdr3_nt: TGTGCCAGCAGCTTAGCGCTAGAGAACTATGGCTACACCTTC; cdr3_aa: CASSLALENYGYTF
j_call: TRBJ2-1; v_call: TRBV19; d_call: TRBD2; clone_size: .; cdr3_nt: TGTGCCAGTAGTATATCTAGCGGACGCAATGAGCAGTTCTTC; cdr3_aa: CASSISSGRNEQFF
j_call: TRBJ1-2; v_call: TRBV11-3; d_call: .; clone_size: .; cdr3_nt: TGTGCCAGCAGCTTAGGGAGAGGGAGGCACTATGGCTACACCTTC; cdr3_aa: CASSLGRGRHYGYTF
j_call: TRBJ1-2; v_call: TRBV28; d_call: TRBD1; clone_size: .; cdr3_nt: TGTGCCAGCAGCCAGGACAGGGTGAGCGGCTACACCTTC; cdr3_aa: CASSQDRVSGYTF
j_call: TRBJ2-6; v_call: TRBV7-2; d_call: .; clone_size: .; cdr3_nt: TGTGCCAGCAGCTTAGATCTCTCTGGGGCCAACGTCCTGACTTTC; cdr3_aa: CASSLDLSGANVLTF
j_call: TRBJ1-1; v_call: TRBV7-9; d_call: .; clone_size: .; cdr3_nt: TGTGCCAGCAGCTTAGCTACGACCAGGACATCATACACGGCTTTCTTT; cdr3_aa: CASSLATTRTSYTAFF
j_call: TRBJ1-2; v_call: TRBV2; d_call: TRBD1; clone_size: .; cdr3_nt: TGTGCCAGCACCAGGGGGAAGGGGCGGCACTATGGCTACACCTTC; cdr3_aa: CASTRGKGRHYGYTF
j_call: TRBJ1-1; v_call: TRBV28; d_call: TRBD1; clone_size: .; cdr3_nt: TGTGCCAGCAGTGAACCGGGACAGGGGGAAACGAACACTGAAGCTTTCTTT; cdr3_aa: CASSEPGQGETNTEAFF
j_call: TRBJ2-7; v_call: TRBV5-1; d_call: .; clone_size: many; cdr3_nt: TGCGCCAGCAGCTCCACAGACATCTTGTACGAGCAGTACTTC; cdr3_aa: CASSSTDILYEQYF
j_call: TRBJ1-2; v_call: TRBV9; d_call: TRBD1; clone_size: .; cdr3_nt: TGTGCCAGCAGCGTAGGGGGACAGGGGATTTATGGCTACACCTTC; cdr3_aa: CASSVGGQGIYGYTF
j_call: TRBJ1-2; v_call: TRBV13; d_call: TRBD1; clone_size: .; cdr3_nt: TGTGCCAGCAGCTCCGGGACAGGGGGGTCCAACTATGGCTACACCTTC; cdr3_aa: CASSSGTGGSNYGYTF
j_call: TRBJ2-1; v_call: TRBV7-9; d_call: .; clone_size: .; cdr3_nt: TGTGCCATTCCTAGCTCCTACAATGAGCAGTTCTTC; cdr3_aa: CAIPSSYNEQFF